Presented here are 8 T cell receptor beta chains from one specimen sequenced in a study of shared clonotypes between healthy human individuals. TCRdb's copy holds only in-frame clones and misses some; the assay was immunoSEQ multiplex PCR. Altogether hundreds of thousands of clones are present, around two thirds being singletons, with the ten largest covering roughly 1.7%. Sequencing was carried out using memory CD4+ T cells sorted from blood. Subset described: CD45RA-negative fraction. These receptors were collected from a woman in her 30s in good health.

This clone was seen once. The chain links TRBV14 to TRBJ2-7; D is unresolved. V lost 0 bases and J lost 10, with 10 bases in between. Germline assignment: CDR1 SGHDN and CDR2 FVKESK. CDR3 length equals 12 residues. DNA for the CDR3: TGTGCCAGCAGCCAAGATACCGGGCGCCAGTACTTC. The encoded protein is CASSQDTGRQYF.

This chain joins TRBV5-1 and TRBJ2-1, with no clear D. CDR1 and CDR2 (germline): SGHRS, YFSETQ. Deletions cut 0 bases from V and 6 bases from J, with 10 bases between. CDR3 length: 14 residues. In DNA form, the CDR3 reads TGCGCCAGCAGCTTGGCGTCCACCTCCAATGAGCAGTTCTTC. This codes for CASSLASTSNEQFF. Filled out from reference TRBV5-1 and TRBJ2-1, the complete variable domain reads KAGVTQTPRYLIKTRGQQVTLSCSPISGHRSVSWYQQTPGQGLQFLFEYFSETQRNKGNFPGRFSGRQFSNSRSEMNVSTLELGDSALYLCASSLASTSNEQFFGPGTRLTVL.

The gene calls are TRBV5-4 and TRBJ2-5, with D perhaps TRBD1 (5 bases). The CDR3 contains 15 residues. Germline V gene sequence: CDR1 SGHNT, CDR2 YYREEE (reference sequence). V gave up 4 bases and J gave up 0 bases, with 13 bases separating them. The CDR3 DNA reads TGTGCCAGCAGCCTGACCCTAGGGGACCAAGAGACCCAGTACTTC. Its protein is CASSLTLGDQETQYF.

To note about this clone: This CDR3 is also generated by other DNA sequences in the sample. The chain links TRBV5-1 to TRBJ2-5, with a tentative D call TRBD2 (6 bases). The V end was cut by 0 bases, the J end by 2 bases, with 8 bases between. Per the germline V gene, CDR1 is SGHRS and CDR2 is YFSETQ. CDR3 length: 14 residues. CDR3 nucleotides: TGCGCCAGCAGCTTGGGGCGGGGACAAGAGACCCAGTACTTC. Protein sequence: CASSLGRGQETQYF. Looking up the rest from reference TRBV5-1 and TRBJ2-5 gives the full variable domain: KAGVTQTPRYLIKTRGQQVTLSCSPISGHRSVSWYQQTPGQGLQFLFEYFSETQRNKGNFPGRFSGRQFSNSRSEMNVSTLELGDSALYLCASSLGRGQETQYFGPGTRLLVL.

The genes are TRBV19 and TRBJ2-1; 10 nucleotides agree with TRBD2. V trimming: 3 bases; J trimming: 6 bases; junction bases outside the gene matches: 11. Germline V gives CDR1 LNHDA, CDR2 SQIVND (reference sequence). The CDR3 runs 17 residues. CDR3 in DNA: TGTGCCAGTAGTATCCATCCTCTAGCGGGAGCGAGCAATGAGCAGTTCTTC. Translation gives CASSIHPLAGASNEQFF.

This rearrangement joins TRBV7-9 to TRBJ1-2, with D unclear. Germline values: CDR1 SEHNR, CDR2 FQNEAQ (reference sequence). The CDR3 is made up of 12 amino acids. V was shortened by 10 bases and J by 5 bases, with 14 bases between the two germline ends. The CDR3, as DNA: TGTGCCATCACTGGTCGGGATTATGGCTACACCTTC. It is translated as CAITGRDYGYTF.

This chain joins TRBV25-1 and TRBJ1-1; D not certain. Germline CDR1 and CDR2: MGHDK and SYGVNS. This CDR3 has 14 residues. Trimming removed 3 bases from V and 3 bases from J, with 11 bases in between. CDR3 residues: CASSEAVMDTEAFF. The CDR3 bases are TGTGCCAGCAGTGAGGCGGTAATGGACACTGAAGCTTTCTTT.

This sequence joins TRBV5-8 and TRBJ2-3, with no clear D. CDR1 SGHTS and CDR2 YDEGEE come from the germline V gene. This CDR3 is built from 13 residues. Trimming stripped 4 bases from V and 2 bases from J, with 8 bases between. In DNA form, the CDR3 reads TGTGCCAGCAGCACCAGAAACACAGATACGCAGTATTTT. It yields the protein CASSTRNTDTQYF.